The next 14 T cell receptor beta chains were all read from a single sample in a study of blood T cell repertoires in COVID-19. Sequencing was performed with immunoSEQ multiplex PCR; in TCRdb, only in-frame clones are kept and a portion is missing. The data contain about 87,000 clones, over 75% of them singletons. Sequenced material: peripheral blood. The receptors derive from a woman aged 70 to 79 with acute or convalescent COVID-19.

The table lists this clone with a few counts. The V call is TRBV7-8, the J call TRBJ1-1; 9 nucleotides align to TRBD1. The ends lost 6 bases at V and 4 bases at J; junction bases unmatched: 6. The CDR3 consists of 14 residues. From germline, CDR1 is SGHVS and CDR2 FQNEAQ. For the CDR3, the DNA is TGTGCCAGCAGTTTAACAGGGGGCGGCACTGAAGCTTTCTTT. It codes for CASSLTGGGTEAFF.

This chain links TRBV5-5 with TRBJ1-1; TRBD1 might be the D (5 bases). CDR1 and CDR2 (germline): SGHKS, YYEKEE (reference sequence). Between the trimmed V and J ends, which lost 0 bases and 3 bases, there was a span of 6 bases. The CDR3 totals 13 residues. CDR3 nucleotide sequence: TGTGCCAGCAGCTTGGGACAGCACACTGAAGCTTTCTTT. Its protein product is CASSLGQHTEAFF.

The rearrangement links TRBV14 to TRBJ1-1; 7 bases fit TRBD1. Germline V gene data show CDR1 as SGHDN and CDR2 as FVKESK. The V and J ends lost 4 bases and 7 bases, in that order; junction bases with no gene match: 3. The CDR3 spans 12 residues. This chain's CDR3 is CASSLNRGEAFF. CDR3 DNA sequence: TGTGCCAGCAGCCTTAACAGGGGTGAAGCTTTCTTT.

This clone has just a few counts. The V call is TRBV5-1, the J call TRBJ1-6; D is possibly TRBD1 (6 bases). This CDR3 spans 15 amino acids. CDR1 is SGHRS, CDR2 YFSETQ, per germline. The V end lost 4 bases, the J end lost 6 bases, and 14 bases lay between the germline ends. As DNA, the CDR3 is TGCGCCAGCAGCCTCCGGGACATGGGTAATTCACCCCTCCACTTT. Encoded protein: CASSLRDMGNSPLHF. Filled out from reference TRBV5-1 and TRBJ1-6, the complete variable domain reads KAGVTQTPRYLIKTRGQQVTLSCSPISGHRSVSWYQQTPGQGLQFLFEYFSETQRNKGNFPGRFSGRQFSNSRSEMNVSTLELGDSALYLCASSLRDMGNSPLHFGNGTRLTVT.

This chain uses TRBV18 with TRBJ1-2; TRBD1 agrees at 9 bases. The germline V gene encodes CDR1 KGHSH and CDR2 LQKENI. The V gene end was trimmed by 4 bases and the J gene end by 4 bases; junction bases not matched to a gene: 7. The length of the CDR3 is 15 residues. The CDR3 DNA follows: TGTGCCAGCTCACGGGACAGGGAATCGAGCTATGGCTACACCTTC. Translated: CASSRDRESSYGYTF.

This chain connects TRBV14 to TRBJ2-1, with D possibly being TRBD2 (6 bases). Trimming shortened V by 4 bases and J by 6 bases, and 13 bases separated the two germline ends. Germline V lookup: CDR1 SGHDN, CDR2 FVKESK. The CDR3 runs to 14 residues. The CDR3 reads CASSRLGTGNEQFF. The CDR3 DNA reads TGTGCCAGCAGCCGACTAGGAACGGGCAATGAGCAGTTCTTC.

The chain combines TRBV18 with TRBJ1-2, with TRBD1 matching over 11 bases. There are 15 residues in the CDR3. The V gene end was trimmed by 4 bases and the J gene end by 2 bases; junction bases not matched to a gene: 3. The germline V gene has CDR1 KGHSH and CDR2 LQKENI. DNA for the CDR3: TGTGCCAGCTCACAACGGGACAGGGGGAACTATGGCTACACCTTC. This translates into CASSQRDRGNYGYTF.

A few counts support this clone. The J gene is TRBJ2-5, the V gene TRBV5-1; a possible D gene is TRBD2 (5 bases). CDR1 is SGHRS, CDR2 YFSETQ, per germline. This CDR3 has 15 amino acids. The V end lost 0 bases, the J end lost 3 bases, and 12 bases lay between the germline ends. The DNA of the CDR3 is TGCGCCAGCAGCTTGGTGGCTAGCCCTGAAGAGACCCAGTACTTC. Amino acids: CASSLVASPEETQYF.

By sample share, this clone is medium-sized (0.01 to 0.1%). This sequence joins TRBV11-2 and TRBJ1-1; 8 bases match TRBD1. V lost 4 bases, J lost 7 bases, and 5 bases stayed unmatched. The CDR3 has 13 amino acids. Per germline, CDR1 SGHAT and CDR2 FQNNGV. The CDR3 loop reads CASSYYGQGEAFF. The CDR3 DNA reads TGTGCCAGCAGCTACTATGGACAGGGTGAAGCTTTCTTT.

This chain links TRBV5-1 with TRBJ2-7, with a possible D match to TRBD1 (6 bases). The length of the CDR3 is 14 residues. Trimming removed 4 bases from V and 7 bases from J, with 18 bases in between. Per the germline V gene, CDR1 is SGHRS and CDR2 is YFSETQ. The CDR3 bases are TGCGCCAGCAGCCTGACGGTGGGTACAGGGGAGCAGTACTTC. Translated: CASSLTVGTGEQYF.

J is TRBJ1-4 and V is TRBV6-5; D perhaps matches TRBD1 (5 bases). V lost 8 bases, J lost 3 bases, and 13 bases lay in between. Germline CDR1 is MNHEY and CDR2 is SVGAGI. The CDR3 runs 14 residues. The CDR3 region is CASVVPGANEKLFF. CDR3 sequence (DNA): TGTGCCAGCGTCGTCCCGGGGGCTAATGAAAAACTGTTTTTT.

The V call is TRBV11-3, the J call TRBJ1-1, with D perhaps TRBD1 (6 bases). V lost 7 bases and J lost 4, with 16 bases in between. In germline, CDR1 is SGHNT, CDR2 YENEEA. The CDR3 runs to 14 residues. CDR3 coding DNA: TGTGCCAGCACCTTGGGGGGGGCGCGCACTGAAGCTTTCTTT. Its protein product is CASTLGGARTEAFF.

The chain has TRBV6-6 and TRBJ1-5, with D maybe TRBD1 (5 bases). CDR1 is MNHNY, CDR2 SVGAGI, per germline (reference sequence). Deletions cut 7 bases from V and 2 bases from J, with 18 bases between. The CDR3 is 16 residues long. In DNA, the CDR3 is TGTGCCAGCATCTTGGACGGACAATTCGGCAATCAGCCCCAGCATTTT. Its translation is CASILDGQFGNQPQHF.

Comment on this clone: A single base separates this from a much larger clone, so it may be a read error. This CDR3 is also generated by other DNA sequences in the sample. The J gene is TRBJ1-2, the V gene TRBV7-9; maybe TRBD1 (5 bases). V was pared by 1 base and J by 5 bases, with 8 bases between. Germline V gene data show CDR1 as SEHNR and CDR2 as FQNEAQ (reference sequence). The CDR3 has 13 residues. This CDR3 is CASSLVGGYGYTF. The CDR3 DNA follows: TGTGCCAGCAGCTTAGTCGGGGGTTATGGCTACACCTTC.